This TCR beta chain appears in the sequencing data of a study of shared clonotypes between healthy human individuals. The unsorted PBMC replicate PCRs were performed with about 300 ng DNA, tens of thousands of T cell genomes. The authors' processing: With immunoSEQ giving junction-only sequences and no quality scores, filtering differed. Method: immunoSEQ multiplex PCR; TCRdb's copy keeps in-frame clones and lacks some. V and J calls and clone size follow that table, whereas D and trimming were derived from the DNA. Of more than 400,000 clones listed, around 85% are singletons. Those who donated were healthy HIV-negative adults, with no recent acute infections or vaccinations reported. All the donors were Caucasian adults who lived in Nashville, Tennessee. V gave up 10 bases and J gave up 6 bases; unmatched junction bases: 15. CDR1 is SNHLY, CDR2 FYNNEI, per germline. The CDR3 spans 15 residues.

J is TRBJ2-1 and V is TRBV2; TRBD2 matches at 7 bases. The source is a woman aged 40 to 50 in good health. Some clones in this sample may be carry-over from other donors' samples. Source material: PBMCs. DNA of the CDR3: TGTGCCAACCCTCCAGGAACTAGCGCAGGCAATGAGCAGTTCTTC. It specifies CANPPGTSAGNEQFF.